This entry lists 26 T cell receptor beta chains sequenced from one sample in a study of T cells in Graves' hyperthyroidism and ophthalmopathy. TCR beta CDR3 region amplification was performed from RNA transcripts. The TCR CDR3 first-round RT-PCR relied on the HTBI primer set. Each CDR3 protein is one row after TCRdb ran MiXCR on the multiplex PCR reads. The top ten clones hold about 14% of a sample with a few hundred thousand distinct CDR3 sequences, 14% of them seen once. The sample consisted of blood. These TCRs come from a woman aged 40 to 50 with Graves' hyperthyroidism.

This clonotype was seen a few times. V usage is TRBV29-1 and J usage is TRBJ1-2; 11 nucleotides agree with TRBD1. The CDR3 is made up of 15 amino acids. The germline V gene encodes CDR1 SQVTM and CDR2 ANQGSEA. After removal of 6 bases from V and 1 base from J, the junction contained 7 bases not matched to a gene. The CDR3 region has the DNA TGCAGCGTGATGGGACAGGGGGAGTATAACTATGGCTACACCTTC. This encodes CSVMGQGEYNYGYTF.

This clonotype was seen more than once but under ten times. The chain couples TRBV6-4 to TRBJ2-1; 9 bases are a match to TRBD2. With V trimmed by 4 bases and J by 5 bases, 9 bases remained unmatched. CDR1 and CDR2 from the germline V gene are MRHNA and SNTAGT. CDR3 size: 16 residues. The CDR3 region is CASSGRGGSKNNEQFF. The CDR3 DNA reads TGTGCCAGCAGTGGGCGGGGGGGGAGCAAGAACAATGAGCAGTTCTTC.

This clonotype came up a few times. A much larger clone sits a single nucleotide away, making a read error possible. The V and J genes are TRBV28 and TRBJ2-7, with 7 bases lining up with TRBD1. The CDR3 totals 15 residues. Germline-derived CDR1 and CDR2 are MDHEN and SYDVKM. CDR3 region: CPSGLLPGQSREQYF. The DNA for the CDR3 is TGTCCCAGCGGCCTTCTCCCGGGACAGTCGCGGGAGCAGTACTTC.

The rearrangement links TRBV5-1 to TRBJ2-5; a possible D gene is TRBD1 (5 bases). Germline CDR1 is SGHRS and CDR2 is YFSETQ. The CDR3 spans 14 residues. Trimming pared 3 bases from V and 2 bases from J, leaving 11 bases between. The CDR3 DNA is TGCGCCAGCAGCTCGACAGTGTGGCAAGAGACCCAGTACTTC. This translates into CASSSTVWQETQYF.

The V call is TRBV18, the J call TRBJ2-2; TRBD1 matches 9 bases. Germline CDR1 is KGHSH and CDR2 is LQKENI. Trimming cost V 5 bases and J 3 bases; bases outside gene matches: 10. The CDR3 totals 17 residues. CDR3 DNA: TGTGCCAGCTCAGTACTCCGGGACAGGGTAGACACCGGGGAGCTGTTTTTT. Amino acid sequence: CASSVLRDRVDTGELFF.

Ten or more counts support this clonotype. The chain carries TRBV18 and TRBJ1-2; tentative D call: TRBD1 (5 bases). The CDR3 contains 13 residues. Germline V gives CDR1 KGHSH, CDR2 LQKENI. V gave up 3 bases and J gave up 8 bases, with 13 bases separating them. The CDR3 is CASSPDSQRGYTF. The CDR3 DNA follows: TGTGCCAGCTCACCCGACAGCCAAAGAGGCTACACCTTC.

A remark on this clonotype: This sequence may be a read error, since a much larger clone differs from it by one base. J is TRBJ2-1 and V is TRBV12-3 or TRBV12-4; D is ambiguous. This CDR3 contains 13 residues. The CDR3, as DNA: TGTGACAGCAGTCCACGACCGGACGGAGAGCAGTTCTTC. Its translation is CDSSPRPDGEQFF.

In this sample, this clonotype turned up many times. The chain employs TRBV28 and TRBJ2-3; the D is unclear. With 3 bases removed from V and 7 bases from J, the gap between germline ends came to 11 bases. The CDR3 covers 13 residues. Germline lookup yields CDR1 MDHEN and CDR2 SYDVKM. CDR3 protein: CASSFSLRYTQYF. The DNA for the CDR3 is TGTGCCAGCAGTTTTTCTCTTCGCTATACGCAGTATTTT.

This clonotype was detected ten times or more. The gene calls are TRBV2 and TRBJ2-7, with D perhaps TRBD1 or TRBD2 (5 bases each). Deletions cut 5 bases from V and 3 bases from J, with 14 bases between. Germline V lookup: CDR1 SNHLY, CDR2 FYNNEI. The CDR3 sequence is 14 residues long. CDR3 sequence reads: CASSNRDGRYEQYF. The DNA for the CDR3 is TGTGCCAGCAGTAACCGGGACGGACGCTACGAGCAGTACTTC.

This clonotype was found once. V usage is TRBV12-3 or TRBV12-4 and J usage is TRBJ2-7; a possible D gene is TRBD2 (5 bases). With 10 bases removed from V and 2 bases from J, the gap between germline ends came to 9 bases. The CDR3 contains 11 residues. The CDR3 loop is CANSGAYEQYF. The DNA for the CDR3 is TGTGCCAACAGCGGCGCCTACGAGCAGTACTTC.

This clonotype was counted ten times or more. The rearrangement uses TRBV12-3 or TRBV12-4 and TRBJ1-1; D gene uncertain. Trimming left V 3 bases short and J 2 bases short, with 7 bases between. This CDR3 region has 13 residues. The CDR3 region has the DNA TGTGCCAGCAGTTTTCAGGTAAACACTGAAGCTTTCTTT. Translated: CASSFQVNTEAFF.

This clonotype was detected a few times. The chain uses TRBV5-5 and TRBJ1-1; D unresolved. The CDR3 sequence is 15 residues long. V was trimmed by 1 base and J by 0 bases, leaving 10 bases between them. In germline, CDR1 is SGHKS, CDR2 YYEKEE (reference sequence). The CDR3 DNA sequence: TGTGCCAGCAGCTTGTATTCACAACTGAACACTGAAGCTTTCTTT. Encoded protein: CASSLYSQLNTEAFF.

This clonotype was detected only a few times. The V and J genes are TRBV5-1 and TRBJ2-5; perhaps TRBD2 as D (5 bases). The CDR3 length is 13 residues. Trimming took off 4 bases at V and 5 bases at J, with 12 bases between the two ends. Germline V gene sequence: CDR1 SGHRS, CDR2 YFSETQ. The CDR3 region is CASSRGRMETQYF. The CDR3 DNA reads as TGCGCCAGCAGCCGGGGAAGGATGGAGACCCAGTACTTC.

This clonotype was detected a few times. This chain connects TRBV3-1 to TRBJ1-6; maybe TRBD1 (6 bases). Per germline, CDR1 LGHDT and CDR2 YNNKEL (reference sequence). The CDR3 spans 15 residues. V was pared by 0 bases and J by 15 bases, with 18 bases between. The CDR3 sequence is CASSQDRGQRRSLHF. Here the CDR3 DNA reads TGTGCCAGCAGCCAAGATCGGGGGCAACGAAGGAGCCTCCACTTT.

The chain couples TRBV29-1 to TRBJ1-2; a weak D match, TRBD1 (6 bases). This CDR3 is 13 amino acids long. Germline-derived CDR1 and CDR2 are SQVTM and ANQGSEA. The germline V and J ends were trimmed by 7 bases and 8 bases, with 20 bases remaining between them. The CDR3 coding sequence is TGCAGCGCCGGAGATCAGGGGCGGGACGGCTACACCTTC. Translated: CSAGDQGRDGYTF.

The table lists this clonotype with many counts. The chain couples TRBV6-1 to TRBJ2-7; the match to TRBD1 covers 9 bases. There are 14 residues in the CDR3. CDR1 and CDR2 from the germline V gene are MNHNS and SASEGT. After removal of 6 bases from V and 6 bases from J, the junction contained 9 bases not matched to a gene. CDR3 sequence (DNA): TGTGCCAGCAGATCCGGGACAGGGACCTCCGAGCAGTACTTC. Residues: CASRSGTGTSEQYF.

This clonotype was counted only a few times. This chain joins TRBV7-9 and TRBJ1-1; weak D call: TRBD1 (5 bases). CDR1 and CDR2 from the germline V gene are SEHNR and FQNEAQ (reference sequence). V lost 5 bases, J lost 6 bases, and 22 bases lay in between. This CDR3 contains 16 residues. CDR3 protein: CASSRSGAGNQAEAFF. Written as DNA, the CDR3 is TGTGCCAGCAGCAGATCGGGCGCAGGGAACCAGGCTGAAGCTTTCTTT.

This clonotype was detected many times. The chain couples TRBV20-1 to TRBJ2-3, with a weak D call TRBD2 (6 bases). V lost 4 bases to trimming and J lost 0 bases, with 14 bases between them. From germline, CDR1 is DFQATT and CDR2 SNEGSKA (reference sequence). This CDR3 is 15 amino acids long. The CDR3 nucleotides read TGCAGTGCTAAGCGGGTCGATCCTAGCACAGATACGCAGTATTTT. It yields the protein CSAKRVDPSTDTQYF.

This clonotype appeared many times. The genes are TRBV6-1 and TRBJ1-2; a possible D gene is TRBD1 (6 bases). Trimming pared 2 bases from V and 8 bases from J, leaving 15 bases between. In germline, CDR1 is MNHNS, CDR2 SASEGT. The CDR3 covers 14 residues. CDR3 nucleotide sequence: TGTGCCAGCAGTGAAAGGGGGGCAGCCCGAGGCTACACCTTC. Translated, it gives CASSERGAARGYTF.

In this sample, this clonotype turned up many times. The chain carries TRBV2 and TRBJ2-1, with TRBD2 matching over 9 bases. Trimming removed 8 bases from V and 9 bases from J; junction bases left unmatched: 11. Germline lookup yields CDR1 SNHLY and CDR2 FYNNEI. The CDR3 runs to 14 residues. As DNA, the CDR3 is TGTGCCAGCCTCATCGACGGGACTAGCAGTGAGCAGTTCTTC. It specifies CASLIDGTSSEQFF.

The chain uses TRBV4-2 and TRBJ2-1; the match to TRBD2 covers 9 bases. Germline CDR1 reads LGHNA; CDR2 reads YNFKEQ. The CDR3 is 16 amino acids. The ends lost 0 bases at V and 9 bases at J; junction bases unmatched: 9. CDR3 nucleotides: TGTGCCAGCAGCCAAGATCGGGGACTAGCCACCTCTGAGCAGTTCTTC. Its protein is CASSQDRGLATSEQFF.

This clonotype has at least ten counts. The chain recombines TRBV18 with TRBJ1-1; D is ambiguous. Looked up from germline, CDR1 is KGHSH and CDR2 is LQKENI. This CDR3 region has 16 residues. The V gene lost 8 bases and the J gene lost 1 base, with 20 bases spanning the gap. The CDR3 region has the DNA TGTGCCAGCACCTACGCCGGGCCCCTCAAGAACACTGAAGCTTTCTTT. The encoded protein is CASTYAGPLKNTEAFF.

Details on this clonotype: The junction differs from germline at one of its ends, possibly a read error. This chain's CDR3 is CAASRDLAYEQYF. The CDR3 DNA follows: TGTGCCGCCAGCAGAGATTTAGCCTACGAGCAGTACTTC. V gene TRBV15 combines with J gene TRBJ2-7; no clear D. The CDR3 consists of 13 residues. Germline-derived CDR1 and CDR2 are LNHNV and YYDKDF (reference sequence).

The table lists this clonotype with a few counts. The chain links TRBV7-3 to TRBJ2-1; TRBD2 aligns across 7 bases. The CDR3 has 16 amino acids. Germline V CDR1 and CDR2: SGHTA, FQGTGA. J lost 0 bases, V lost 4 bases, and 6 bases had no gene match. This CDR3 reads CASSSMGGSSYNEQFF. The CDR3 DNA is TGTGCCAGCAGCTCCATGGGAGGGAGCTCCTACAATGAGCAGTTCTTC.

The chain couples TRBV2 to TRBJ2-7; TRBD1 matches 7 bases. This CDR3 contains 13 residues. After removal of 7 bases from V and 1 base from J, the junction contained 4 bases not matched to a gene. Germline V gene data show CDR1 as SNHLY and CDR2 as FYNNEI. CDR3 in amino acids: CASNWGQSYEQYF. The CDR3 region has the DNA TGTGCCAGCAATTGGGGACAGTCCTACGAGCAGTACTTC.

This chain joins TRBV2 and TRBJ2-1, with D hard to call. Trimming took 5 bases from V and 15 from J, leaving 14 bases between them. This CDR3 contains 11 residues. Germline V gene data show CDR1 as SNHLY and CDR2 as FYNNEI. DNA of the CDR3: TGTGCCAGCAGTCGCTCCAGCTCGCCGTTCTTC. Protein product: CASSRSSSPFF.